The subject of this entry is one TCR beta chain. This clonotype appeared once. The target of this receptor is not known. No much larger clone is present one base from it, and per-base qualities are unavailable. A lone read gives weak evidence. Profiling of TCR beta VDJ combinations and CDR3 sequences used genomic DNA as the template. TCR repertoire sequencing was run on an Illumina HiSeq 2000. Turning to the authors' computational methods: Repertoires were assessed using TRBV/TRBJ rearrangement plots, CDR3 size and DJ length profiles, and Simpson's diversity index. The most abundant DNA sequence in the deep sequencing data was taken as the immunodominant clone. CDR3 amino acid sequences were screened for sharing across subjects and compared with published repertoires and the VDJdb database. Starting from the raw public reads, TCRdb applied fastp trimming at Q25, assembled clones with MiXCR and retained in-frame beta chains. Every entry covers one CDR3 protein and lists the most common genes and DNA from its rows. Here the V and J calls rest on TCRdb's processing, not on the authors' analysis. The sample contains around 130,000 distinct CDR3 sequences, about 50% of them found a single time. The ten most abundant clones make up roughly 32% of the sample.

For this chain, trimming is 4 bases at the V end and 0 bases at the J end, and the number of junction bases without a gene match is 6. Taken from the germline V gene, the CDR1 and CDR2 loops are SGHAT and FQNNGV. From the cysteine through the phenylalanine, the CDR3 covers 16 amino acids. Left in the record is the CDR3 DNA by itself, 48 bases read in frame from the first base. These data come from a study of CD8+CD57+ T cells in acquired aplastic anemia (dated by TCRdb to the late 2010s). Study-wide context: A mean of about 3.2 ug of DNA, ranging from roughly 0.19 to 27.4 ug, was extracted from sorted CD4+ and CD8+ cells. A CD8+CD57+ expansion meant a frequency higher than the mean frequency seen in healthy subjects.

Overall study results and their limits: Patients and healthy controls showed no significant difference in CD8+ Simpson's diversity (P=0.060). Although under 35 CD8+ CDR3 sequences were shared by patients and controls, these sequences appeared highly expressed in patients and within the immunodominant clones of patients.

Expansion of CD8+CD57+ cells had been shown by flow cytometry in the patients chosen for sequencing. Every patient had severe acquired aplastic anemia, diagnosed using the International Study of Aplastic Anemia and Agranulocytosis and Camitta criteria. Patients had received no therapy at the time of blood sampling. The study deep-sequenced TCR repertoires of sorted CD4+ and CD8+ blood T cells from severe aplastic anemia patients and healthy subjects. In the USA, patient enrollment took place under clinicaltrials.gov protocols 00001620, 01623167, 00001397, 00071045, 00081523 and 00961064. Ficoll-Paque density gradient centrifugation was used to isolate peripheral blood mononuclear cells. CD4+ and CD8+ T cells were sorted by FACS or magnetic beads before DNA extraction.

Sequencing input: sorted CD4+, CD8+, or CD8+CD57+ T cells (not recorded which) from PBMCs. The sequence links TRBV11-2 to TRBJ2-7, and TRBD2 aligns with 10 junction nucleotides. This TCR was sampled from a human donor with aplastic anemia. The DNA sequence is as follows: TGTGCCAGCAGCTCCCCGACTAGCGGGCTCTCCTACGAGCAGTACTTC. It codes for CASSSPTSGLSYEQYF.